Shown below are 19 T cell receptor beta chains from a single sample sequenced in a study of blood T cell repertoires in COVID-19. Data came from immunoSEQ multiplex PCR; TCRdb stores just in-frame clones and leaves some out. The sample records some 260,000 clones, roughly nine tenths being singletons. Sequencing was carried out using peripheral blood. All receptors derive from a man aged 18 to 30 with active or convalescent COVID-19.

This sequence joins TRBV11-2 and TRBJ2-7, with a weak D call TRBD1 (5 bases). The ends were cut back, 5 bases at V and 2 bases at J, with 16 bases in the middle. Germline-derived CDR1 and CDR2 are SGHAT and FQNNGV. This CDR3 contains 15 residues. CDR3: CASSPQGSGAYEQYF. For the CDR3, the DNA is TGTGCCAGCAGCCCCCAGGGTAGTGGGGCCTACGAGCAGTACTTC.

The chain carries TRBV10-3 and TRBJ2-1; tentative D call: TRBD1 (6 bases). V lost 10 bases, J lost 5 bases, and 18 bases lay in between. There are 14 residues in the CDR3. Germline CDR1 reads ENHRY; CDR2 reads SYGVKD. The CDR3 DNA follows: TGTGCCACATACCGGGACACCCTTCACAATGAGCAGTTCTTC. Protein product: CATYRDTLHNEQFF.

CDR3 protein: CASSSRTGAYNEQFF. The CDR3 DNA follows: TGTGCCAGCAGCTCTCGAACAGGGGCCTACAATGAGCAGTTCTTC. The chain links TRBV7-9 to TRBJ2-1, with 7 bases lining up with TRBD1. The trim removed 4 bases at V and 2 bases at J, leaving 5 bases unmatched. CDR1 and CDR2 from the germline V gene are SEHNR and FQNEAQ (reference sequence). The CDR3 is made up of 15 amino acids.

The sample holds one count of this clone. This rearrangement joins TRBV6-5 to TRBJ2-1; possible D gene TRBD1, 5 bases. This CDR3 has 13 residues. Germline CDR1 is MNHEY and CDR2 is SVGAGI. V lost 2 bases, J lost 11 bases, and 13 bases lay in between. CDR3 sequence: CASSYGAKAKQFF. The CDR3 DNA reads as TGTGCCAGCAGTTACGGGGCTAAGGCGAAGCAGTTCTTC.

The chain is built from TRBV6-1 and TRBJ1-1; D is possibly TRBD1 (5 bases). The CDR3 is made up of 14 amino acids. V dropped 2 bases and J dropped 2 bases, with 9 bases sitting between them. Germline CDR1 MNHNS, CDR2 SASEGT. Here the CDR3 DNA reads TGTGCCAGCAGTGAATGGGGCCTCAACACTGAAGCTTTCTTT. Translation: CASSEWGLNTEAFF.

The V and J genes are TRBV28 and TRBJ1-5; D unclear. Looked up from germline, CDR1 is MDHEN and CDR2 is SYDVKM. This CDR3 is built from 14 residues. The V and J ends lost 2 bases and 1 base respectively, with 6 bases between them. In DNA form, the CDR3 reads TGTGCCAGCAGTTTAGACGGGAGCAATCAGCCCCAGCATTTT. The encoded protein is CASSLDGSNQPQHF.

The chain employs TRBV6-2 or TRBV6-3 and TRBJ2-6; D may be TRBD2 (5 bases). The ends were cut back, 0 bases at V and 2 bases at J, with 11 bases in the middle. The CDR3 covers 17 residues. Germline CDR1 is MNHEY and CDR2 is SVGEGT. The CDR3 DNA follows: TGTGCCAGCAGTTACTCGAGGGTAGCAGCTGGGGCCAACGTCCTGACTTTC. Amino acid sequence: CASSYSRVAAGANVLTF.

The chain uses TRBV7-2 and TRBJ2-7; 14 nucleotides match TRBD2. Germline V gene data show CDR1 as SGHTA and CDR2 as FQGNSA. The junction had 6 bases not matched to a gene; V was cut back by 5 bases and J by 6 bases. This CDR3 has 15 residues. The CDR3 DNA follows: TGTGCCAGCAGCCCGGGACTAGCGGGAGCTAGCGAGCAGTACTTC. Its protein is CASSPGLAGASEQYF.

This clone occurred once. V usage is TRBV2 and J usage is TRBJ1-5; TRBD1 agrees at 7 bases. Germline CDR1 reads SNHLY; CDR2 reads FYNNEI. The CDR3 has 16 residues. V shed 0 bases, J shed 4 bases, and the junction held 6 bases outside the gene matches. CDR3 amino acids: CASSEAGQVYNQPQHF. CDR3 nucleotide sequence: TGTGCCAGCAGTGAAGCTGGACAGGTGTATAATCAGCCCCAGCATTTT.

V and J are TRBV27 and TRBJ2-3, with TRBD2 identical over 9 bases. Germline loops: CDR1 MNHEY, CDR2 SMNVEV (reference sequence). The CDR3 consists of 16 residues. J gave up 1 base and V 3 bases, and 5 bases lay outside the gene matches. CDR3 sequence reads: CASSFRLAEGTDTQYF. The CDR3 DNA sequence: TGTGCCAGCAGTTTCCGACTAGCGGAGGGCACAGATACGCAGTATTTT.

The V and J genes are TRBV5-6 and TRBJ1-4, with D possibly TRBD1 on 5 matching bases. Trimming took 3 bases from V and 0 from J, leaving 12 bases between them. Looked up from germline, CDR1 is SGHDT and CDR2 is YYEEEE. The CDR3 spans 16 residues. The CDR3 sequence is CASSSAGSATNEKLFF. In nucleotides, the CDR3 is TGTGCCAGCAGCTCCGCAGGGTCTGCAACTAATGAAAAACTGTTTTTT. Looking up the rest from reference TRBV5-6 and TRBJ1-4 gives the full variable domain: DAGVTQSPTHLIKTRGQQVTLRCSPKSGHDTVSWYQQALGQGPQFIFQYYEEEERQRGNFPDRFSGHQFPNYSSELNVNALLLGDSALYLCASSSAGSATNEKLFFGSGTQLSVL.

This chain connects TRBV9 to TRBJ2-3, with 10 positions matching TRBD2. CDR1 and CDR2 from the germline V gene are SGDLS and YYNGEE. The trim removed 1 base at V and 5 bases at J, leaving 7 bases unmatched. The CDR3 is 16 residues long. CDR3 in DNA: TGTGCCAGCAGCGTAAGAAGCGGGGGGGCCGGAGATACGCAGTATTTT. The encoded protein is CASSVRSGGAGDTQYF.

The rearrangement links TRBV5-4 to TRBJ2-3; D may be TRBD1 (5 bases). CDR1 is SGHNT, CDR2 YYREEE, per germline (reference sequence). The CDR3 is 15 residues long. Trimming took 3 bases from V and 0 from J, leaving 11 bases between them. The CDR3, as DNA: TGTGCCAGCAGCTCCCGACAGTCTAGCACAGATACGCAGTATTTT. Its translation is CASSSRQSSTDTQYF.

This clone was found many times. The V and J genes are TRBV18 and TRBJ1-1; D gene unclear. V lost 5 bases and J lost 1, with 8 bases in between. The CDR3 runs to 13 residues. From germline, CDR1 is KGHSH and CDR2 LQKENI. In nucleotides, the CDR3 is TGTGCCAGCTCAGCCCAGGCGAACACTGAAGCTTTCTTT. Its translation is CASSAQANTEAFF. Complete variable domain (other parts from reference TRBV18 and TRBJ1-1): NAGVMQNPRHLVRRRGQEARLRCSPMKGHSHVYWYRQLPEEGLKFMVYLQKENIIDESGMPKERFSAEFPKEGPSILRIQQVVRGDSAAYFCASSAQANTEAFFGQGTRLTVV.

The rearrangement uses TRBV24-1 and TRBJ1-4; 9 nucleotides line up with TRBD1. Germline CDR1 is KGHDR and CDR2 is SFDVKD. The CDR3 runs 15 residues. The J segment lost 5 bases and the V segment lost 3 bases, leaving 3 bases of the junction unmatched. The CDR3 spells CATSDPGTGNEKLFF. The CDR3 DNA reads TGTGCCACCAGTGATCCTGGGACAGGGAATGAAAAACTGTTTTTT.

This clone was observed a few times. The J gene is TRBJ2-2, the V gene TRBV10-2, with 8 bases that match TRBD2. Germline CDR1 reads WSHSY; CDR2 reads SAAADI. V dropped 6 bases and J dropped 5; count of bases not matched to a gene: 5. This CDR3 comprises 14 residues. CDR3 region: CASRGLDKTGELFF. DNA of the CDR3: TGCGCCAGCAGGGGACTAGATAAAACCGGGGAGCTGTTTTTT.

V is TRBV5-1 and J is TRBJ2-7; the match to TRBD1 covers 7 bases. CDR1 and CDR2 (germline): SGHRS, YFSETQ. Trimming took 4 bases from V and 6 from J; bases not matched to a gene: 16. The CDR3 sequence is 16 residues long. The CDR3 nucleotides are TGCGCCAGCAGCCCGGGCGGAGGTAGGGGGCCGGGCGAGCAGTACTTC. Its protein product is CASSPGGGRGPGEQYF.

The chain links TRBV9 to TRBJ2-1; tentatively, D is TRBD2 (5 bases). The CDR3 consists of 13 residues. Germline V gives CDR1 SGDLS, CDR2 YYNGEE. The V gene lost 3 bases and the J gene lost 7 bases, with 11 bases spanning the gap. CDR3 sequence reads: CASSGTQPNEQFF. The CDR3 bases are TGTGCCAGCAGCGGGACTCAGCCAAATGAGCAGTTCTTC.

The V gene is TRBV28, the J gene TRBJ1-3, with D possibly TRBD1 on 6 matching bases. The length of the CDR3 is 15 residues. Germline CDR1 reads MDHEN; CDR2 reads SYDVKM. V was shortened by 6 bases and J by 4 bases, with 16 bases between the two germline ends. The CDR3 sequence is CASSPRGLTGNTIYF. CDR3 in DNA: TGTGCCAGCAGCCCCAGGGGATTGACGGGAAACACCATATATTTT.